Described below is a single T cell receptor (beta chain) sequence and its context. Its antigen is currently unknown. The germline V gene encodes CDR1 MDHEN and CDR2 SYDVKM. CDR3 length equals 18 residues. Trimming took off 3 bases at V and 0 bases at J, with 18 bases between the two ends. TCRdb's copy holds only in-frame clones and misses some; the assay was immunoSEQ multiplex PCR. The sample consists of tens of thousands of clones, 94% of them appearing once. The data belong to a study of cytomegalovirus exposure and HLA in healthy donors. Study details: The approximately 120 validation repertoires were produced on the same platform as the 670 or so repertoires of the first cohort. This was reported in a later analysis. Study outcomes and limitations: The study put under 200 TCR beta chains on its list as cytomegalovirus-associated. In vitro checks showed that a few CMV-associated chains really do target CMV antigens.

The donors belonged to the approximately 120-subject validation cohort, separate from the roughly 670-subject first cohort. Sequences were obtained from PBMCs. J is TRBJ2-1 and V is TRBV28; tentatively, D is TRBD2 (6 bases). The receptor comes from a man younger than 30 in good health and CMV-seropositive. CDR3 loop: CASSLGLPKKSSYNEQFF. DNA for the CDR3: TGTGCCAGCAGTTTGGGACTTCCCAAGAAGAGCTCCTACAATGAGCAGTTCTTC.